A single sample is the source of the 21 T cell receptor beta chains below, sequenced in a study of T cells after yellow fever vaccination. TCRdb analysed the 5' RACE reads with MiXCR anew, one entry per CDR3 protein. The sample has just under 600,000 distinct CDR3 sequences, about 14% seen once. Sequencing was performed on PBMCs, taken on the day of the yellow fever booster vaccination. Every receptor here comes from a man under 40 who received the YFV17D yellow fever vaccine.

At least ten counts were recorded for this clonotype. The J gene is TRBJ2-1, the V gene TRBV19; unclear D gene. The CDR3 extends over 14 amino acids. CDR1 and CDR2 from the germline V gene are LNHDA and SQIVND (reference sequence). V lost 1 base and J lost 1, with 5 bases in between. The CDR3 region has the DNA TGTGCCAGTAGTATAGGCGGATCCTACAATGAGCAGTTCTTC. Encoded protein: CASSIGGSYNEQFF.

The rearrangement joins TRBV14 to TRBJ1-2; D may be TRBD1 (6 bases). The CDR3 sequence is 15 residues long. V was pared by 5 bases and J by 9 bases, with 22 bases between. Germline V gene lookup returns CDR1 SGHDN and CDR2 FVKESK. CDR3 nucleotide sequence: TGTGCCAGCAGCGGACAACAGGGCGGGTTCAGGAGCTACACCTTC. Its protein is CASSGQQGGFRSYTF. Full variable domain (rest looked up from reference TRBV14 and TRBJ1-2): EAGVTQFPSHSVIEKGQTVTLRCDPISGHDNLYWYRRVMGKEIKFLLHFVKESKQDESGMPNNRFLAERTGGTYSTLKVQPAELEDSGVYFCASSGQQGGFRSYTFGSGTRLTVV.

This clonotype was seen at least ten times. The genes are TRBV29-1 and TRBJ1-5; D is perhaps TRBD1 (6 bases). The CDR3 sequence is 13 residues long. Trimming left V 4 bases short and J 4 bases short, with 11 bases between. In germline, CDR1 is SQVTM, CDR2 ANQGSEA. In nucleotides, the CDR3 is TGCAGCGTTGGGACAGAACCTAATCAGCCCCAGCATTTT. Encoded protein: CSVGTEPNQPQHF.

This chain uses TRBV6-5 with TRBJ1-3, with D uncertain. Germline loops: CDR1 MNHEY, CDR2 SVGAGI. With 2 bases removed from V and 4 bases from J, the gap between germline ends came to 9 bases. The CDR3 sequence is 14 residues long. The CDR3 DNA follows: TGTGCCAGCAGTTACATGGGTCGCGGAAACACCATATATTTT. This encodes CASSYMGRGNTIYF.

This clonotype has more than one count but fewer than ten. The CDR3 sequence is CASSSLARETQYF. The CDR3 DNA follows: TGTGCCAGCAGTTCACTAGCGCGGGAGACCCAGTACTTC. The chain carries TRBV12-3 or TRBV12-4 and TRBJ2-5; 7 bases are shared with TRBD2. The CDR3 is 13 amino acids. J gave up 5 bases and V 4 bases, and 4 bases lay outside the gene matches.

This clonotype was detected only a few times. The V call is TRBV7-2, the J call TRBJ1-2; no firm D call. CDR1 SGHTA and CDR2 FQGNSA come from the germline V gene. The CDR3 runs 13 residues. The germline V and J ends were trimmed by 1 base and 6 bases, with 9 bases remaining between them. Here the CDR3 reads CASSLEVGDGYTF. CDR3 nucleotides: TGTGCCAGCAGCTTAGAGGTGGGAGATGGCTACACCTTC.

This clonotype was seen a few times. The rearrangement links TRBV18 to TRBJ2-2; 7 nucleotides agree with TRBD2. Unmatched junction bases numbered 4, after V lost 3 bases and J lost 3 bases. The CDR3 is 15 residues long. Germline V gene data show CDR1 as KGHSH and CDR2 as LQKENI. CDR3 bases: TGTGCCAGCTCACCTTCCAGCGGGGACACCGGGGAGCTGTTTTTT. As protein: CASSPSSGDTGELFF.

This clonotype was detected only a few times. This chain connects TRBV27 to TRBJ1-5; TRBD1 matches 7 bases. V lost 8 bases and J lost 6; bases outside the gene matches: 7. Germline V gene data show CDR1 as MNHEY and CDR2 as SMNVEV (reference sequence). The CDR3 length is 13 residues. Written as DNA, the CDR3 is TGTGCCAGCCAACAGGGGTGGGGTCAGCCCCAGCATTTT. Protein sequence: CASQQGWGQPQHF.

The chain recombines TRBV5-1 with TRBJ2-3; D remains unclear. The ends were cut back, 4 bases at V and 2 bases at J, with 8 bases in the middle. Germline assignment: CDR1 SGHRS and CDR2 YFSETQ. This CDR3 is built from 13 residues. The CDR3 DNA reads TGCGCCAGCAGCATAGACCACACAGATACGCAGTATTTT. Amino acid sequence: CASSIDHTDTQYF.

The CDR3, as DNA: TGCAGTGCTATGGGGCGGGCTAGCGGGAGGGCGAACACAGATACGCAGTATTTT. This encodes CSAMGRASGRANTDTQYF. This chain uses TRBV20-1 with TRBJ2-3; 12 nucleotides match TRBD2. V trimming: 4 bases; J trimming: 2 bases; junction bases outside the gene matches: 13. The germline V gene encodes CDR1 DFQATT and CDR2 SNEGSKA (reference sequence). The CDR3 has 18 amino acids.

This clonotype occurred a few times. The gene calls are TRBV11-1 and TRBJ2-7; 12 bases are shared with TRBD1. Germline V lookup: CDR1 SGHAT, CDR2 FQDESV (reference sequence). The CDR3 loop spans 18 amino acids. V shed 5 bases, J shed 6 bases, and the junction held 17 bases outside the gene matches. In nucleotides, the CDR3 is TGTGCCAGCAGCCCATCTTATGGGACAGGGGGCTCTTTGGGCGAGCAGTACTTC. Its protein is CASSPSYGTGGSLGEQYF.

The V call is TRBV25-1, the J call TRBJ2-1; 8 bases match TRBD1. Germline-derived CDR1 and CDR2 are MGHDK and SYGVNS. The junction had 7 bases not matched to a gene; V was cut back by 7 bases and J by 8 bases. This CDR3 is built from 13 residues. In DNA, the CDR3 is TGTGCCAGCACACGCCAGGGGGCGTATGAGCAGTTCTTC. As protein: CASTRQGAYEQFF.

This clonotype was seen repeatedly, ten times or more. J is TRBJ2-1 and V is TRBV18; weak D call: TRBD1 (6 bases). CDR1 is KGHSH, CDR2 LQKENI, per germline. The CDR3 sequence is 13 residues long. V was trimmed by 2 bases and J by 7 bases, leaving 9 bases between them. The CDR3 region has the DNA TGTGCCAGCTCACCAGCAGGGGTAAATGAGCAGTTCTTC. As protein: CASSPAGVNEQFF.

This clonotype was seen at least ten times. In DNA form, the CDR3 reads TGTGCCAGCGAAGACAGCAGCAGATTCTCTGGCTACACCTTC. Translating it yields CASEDSSRFSGYTF. The chain carries TRBV28 and TRBJ1-2; a possible D gene is TRBD1 (5 bases). Germline values: CDR1 MDHEN, CDR2 SYDVKM. V was pared by 8 bases and J by 7 bases, with 20 bases between. The CDR3 spans 14 residues.

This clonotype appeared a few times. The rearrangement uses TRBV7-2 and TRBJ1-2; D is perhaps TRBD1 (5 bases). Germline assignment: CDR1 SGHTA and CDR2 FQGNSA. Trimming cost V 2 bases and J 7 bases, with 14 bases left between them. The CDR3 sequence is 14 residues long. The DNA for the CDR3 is TGTGCCAGCAGCTTAAGGTTGCAGGGTCGTGGCTACACCTTC. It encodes CASSLRLQGRGYTF.

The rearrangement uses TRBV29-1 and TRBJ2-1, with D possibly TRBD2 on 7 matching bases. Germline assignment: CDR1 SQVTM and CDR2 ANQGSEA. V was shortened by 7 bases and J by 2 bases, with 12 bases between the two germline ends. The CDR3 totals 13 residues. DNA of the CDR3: TGCAGCGCTGGGGGGGACACCTACAATGAGCAGTTCTTC. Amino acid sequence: CSAGGDTYNEQFF.

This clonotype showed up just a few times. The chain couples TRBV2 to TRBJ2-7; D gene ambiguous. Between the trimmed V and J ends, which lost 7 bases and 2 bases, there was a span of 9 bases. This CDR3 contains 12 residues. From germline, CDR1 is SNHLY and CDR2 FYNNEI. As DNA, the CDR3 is TGTGCCAGCATGGGCTTCACCTACGAGCAGTACTTC. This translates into CASMGFTYEQYF.

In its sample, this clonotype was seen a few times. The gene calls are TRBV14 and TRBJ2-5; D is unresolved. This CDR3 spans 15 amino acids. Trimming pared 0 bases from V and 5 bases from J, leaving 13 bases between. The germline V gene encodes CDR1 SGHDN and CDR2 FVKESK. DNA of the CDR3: TGTGCCAGCAGCCAAGAGGGCTCCGGCTGGGAGACCCAGTACTTC. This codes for CASSQEGSGWETQYF.

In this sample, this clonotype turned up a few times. The CDR3 sequence: CASSQDGREVEQFF. CDR3 bases: TGCGCCAGCAGCCAAGATGGGCGGGAGGTTGAGCAGTTCTTC. J is TRBJ2-1 and V is TRBV4-3, with TRBD2 matching 8 bases. The CDR3 consists of 14 residues. V trimming: 0 bases; J trimming: 9 bases; junction bases outside the gene matches: 4. The V gene's germline CDR1 is LGHNA and CDR2 YSLEER.

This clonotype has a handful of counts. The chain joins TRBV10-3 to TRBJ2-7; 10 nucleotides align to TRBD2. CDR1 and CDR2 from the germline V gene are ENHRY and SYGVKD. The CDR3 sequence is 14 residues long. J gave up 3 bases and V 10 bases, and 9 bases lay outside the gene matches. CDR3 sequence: CATPGLAGDYEQYF. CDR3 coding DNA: TGTGCCACCCCCGGGCTAGCGGGAGACTACGAGCAGTACTTC.

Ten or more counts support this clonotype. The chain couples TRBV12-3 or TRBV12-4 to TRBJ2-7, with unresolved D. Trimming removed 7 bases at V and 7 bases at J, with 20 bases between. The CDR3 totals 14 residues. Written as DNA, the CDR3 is TGTGCCAGCACCCTCTACGGGTCTGTTTCGGAGCAGTACTTC. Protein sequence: CASTLYGSVSEQYF.